A selection of T cell receptor beta chains follows, all from one sample in a study of blood T cell repertoires in COVID-19. Some clones are missing from TCRdb's copy, which holds only in-frame ones; the method was immunoSEQ multiplex PCR. The table lists 250,000 to 350,000 clones, around 80% of them singletons. Sequenced: peripheral blood. Every receptor here comes from a woman in her 50s with acute or convalescent COVID-19. Both conserved end residues are part of each CDR3. Fields, in order: D gene, V gene, J gene, clone size, CDR3 protein, CDR3 DNA. D genes are given only for firm matches. The size entry is marked missing in some rows and otherwise reads once, few, many or a size class.

>TRBD1|TRBV18|TRBJ1-2|NA
CASSYRGRDRAGIYGYTF
TGTGCCAGCTCCTACCGGGGACGAGACAGGGCCGGGATATATGGCTACACCTTC
>NA|TRBV5-5|TRBJ1-2|NA
CAKAEADLRAGYTF
TGTGCCAAAGCGGAGGCAGACTTGAGGGCTGGCTACACCTTC
>NA|TRBV25-1|TRBJ2-7|NA
CASSQTGYEQYF
TGTGCCAGCAGTCAAACAGGGTACGAGCAGTACTTC
>NA|TRBV10-1|TRBJ2-2|NA
CASSDNGGRTGELFF
TGCGCCAGCAGTGATAACGGGGGGCGAACCGGGGAGCTGTTTTTT
>TRBD1|TRBV6-5|TRBJ2-3|NA
CASSPGQGKGDTQYF
TGTGCCAGCAGTCCGGGACAGGGAAAGGGAGATACGCAGTATTTT
>TRBD2|TRBV5-1|TRBJ2-3|NA
CASSPGLAGFFSTDTQYF
TGCGCCAGCAGCCCGGGACTAGCGGGATTTTTTAGCACAGATACGCAGTATTTT
>NA|TRBV13|TRBJ1-6|NA
CASSLNHRDSYNSPLHF
TGTGCCAGCAGCTTGAATCACAGGGACTCCTATAATTCACCCCTCCACTTT
>TRBD1|TRBV9|TRBJ1-4|once
CASSAGTGGWTNEKLFF
TGTGCCAGCAGCGCCGGGACAGGGGGCTGGACTAATGAAAAACTGTTTTTT
>TRBD1|TRBV18|TRBJ1-1|NA
CASADRGGYTEAFF
TGTGCCAGCGCAGACAGGGGAGGATACACTGAAGCTTTCTTT
>TRBD1|TRBV27|TRBJ1-6|NA
CASTPADRVNSPLHF
TGTGCCAGCACCCCGGCCGACAGGGTCAATTCACCCCTCCACTTT
>TRBD2|TRBV5-4|TRBJ2-1|NA
CASSPTSGSWNEQFF
TGTGCCAGCAGCCCCACTAGCGGGAGCTGGAATGAGCAGTTCTTC
>NA|TRBV27|TRBJ1-1|NA
CASSLDLGRTEAFF
TGTGCCAGCAGTTTAGATCTGGGGAGGACTGAAGCTTTCTTT
>TRBD2|TRBV6-6|TRBJ2-7|NA
CASSYTTSNAYEQYF
TGTGCCAGCAGTTATACGACTAGCAATGCCTACGAGCAGTACTTC
>NA|TRBV29-1|TRBJ1-1|NA
CSVDHGEYTEAFF
TGCAGCGTTGATCACGGTGAATACACTGAAGCTTTCTTT
>TRBD1|TRBV27|TRBJ2-5|NA
CASSPRRDREETQYF
TGTGCCAGCAGCCCCCGTCGCGACAGGGAAGAGACCCAGTACTTC
>TRBD1|TRBV24-1|TRBJ1-2|NA
CATSDSMAGTGYYGYTF
TGTGCCACCAGTGATTCAATGGCCGGGACAGGGTACTATGGCTACACCTTC
>NA|TRBV18|TRBJ1-1|NA
CASSLGGNTEAFF
TGTGCCAGCTCACTAGGGGGGAACACTGAAGCTTTCTTT
>NA|TRBV19|TRBJ1-5|NA
CASTDQRQPQHF
TGTGCCAGTACCGACCAGCGGCAGCCCCAGCATTTT
>TRBD1|TRBV7-2|TRBJ1-5|NA
CASSRDRDGNQPQHF
TGTGCCAGCAGCCGGGACAGGGATGGCAATCAGCCCCAGCATTTT
>TRBD1|TRBV29-1|TRBJ1-2|NA
CSVTQGVNYGYTF
TGCAGCGTCACCCAGGGGGTAAACTATGGCTACACCTTC
>TRBD1|TRBV11-2|TRBJ1-2|NA
CASSLAPPTGGYGYTF
TGTGCCAGCAGCTTAGCCCCTCCGACAGGGGGCTATGGCTACACCTTC
>TRBD2|TRBV3-1/TRBV3-2|TRBJ2-1|once
CASSQVAGPYNEQFF
TGTGCCAGCAGCCAAGTAGCGGGGCCGTACAATGAGCAGTTCTTC
>NA|TRBV24-1|TRBJ1-5|NA
CATAVLGEGLNQPQHF
TGTGCCACCGCCGTCTTGGGAGAGGGACTAAATCAGCCCCAGCATTTT
>NA|TRBV19|TRBJ1-2|NA
CASTPRPEGNYGYTF
TGTGCCAGTACCCCGAGGCCGGAGGGGAACTATGGCTACACCTTC
>NA|TRBV10-2|TRBJ2-2|NA
CASVTVNTGELFF
TGCGCCAGCGTAACGGTAAACACCGGGGAGCTGTTTTTT
>TRBD1|TRBV3-1/TRBV3-2|TRBJ2-1|NA
CASSQGDRYNEQFF
TGTGCCAGCAGCCAAGGGGACAGGTACAATGAGCAGTTCTTC
>NA|TRBV5-1|TRBJ1-1|NA
CASSPENTEAFF
TGCGCCAGCAGCCCAGAGAACACTGAAGCTTTCTTT
>TRBD1|TRBV27|TRBJ2-4|NA
CASSWGDRVNIQYF
TGTGCCAGCAGTTGGGGGGACAGGGTGAACATTCAGTACTTC
>NA|TRBV9|TRBJ1-5|NA
CASSAGISNQPQHF
TGTGCCAGCAGCGCGGGGATTAGCAATCAGCCCCAGCATTTT
>TRBD1|TRBV18|TRBJ1-2|NA
CASSIDRAGGYTF
TGTGCCAGCTCAATCGACAGGGCAGGTGGCTACACCTTC
>TRBD1|TRBV7-9|TRBJ1-2|NA
CASSSQGRANYGYTF
TGTGCCAGCAGCTCACAGGGGAGAGCAAACTATGGCTACACCTTC
>NA|TRBV5-1|TRBJ1-2|NA
CASSRGEGNYGYTF
TGCGCCAGTTCCCGAGGGGAGGGGAACTATGGCTACACCTTC
>TRBD2|TRBV24-1|TRBJ2-3|NA
CATSGAGGTDTQYF
TGTGCCACCAGCGGGGCGGGGGGGACAGATACGCAGTATTTT
>NA|TRBV15|TRBJ1-1|NA
CATSPNLVTNTEAFF
TGTGCCACCAGCCCTAATCTAGTTACGAACACTGAAGCTTTCTTT
>NA|TRBV30|TRBJ2-6|NA
CAWSTGANVLTF
TGTGCCTGGAGCACTGGGGCCAACGTCCTGACTTTC
>NA|TRBV28|TRBJ1-5|NA
CASKGGNQPQHF
TGTGCCAGCAAGGGGGGCAATCAGCCCCAGCATTTT
>NA|TRBV30|TRBJ1-2|once
CAWSRDSNYGYTF
TGTGCCTGGAGCAGGGACTCTAACTATGGCTACACCTTC
>TRBD2|TRBV19|TRBJ2-4|NA
CASSNPGGTKNIQYF
TGTGCCAGTTCCAATCCCGGGGGGACCAAAAACATTCAGTACTTC
>NA|TRBV30|TRBJ2-7|once
CAWVSKGGFLYEQYF
TGTGCCTGGGTATCTAAAGGGGGTTTTCTCTACGAGCAGTACTTC
>TRBD2|TRBV5-1|TRBJ2-1|few
CASSLAGGTYNEQFF
TGCGCCAGCAGCTTAGCGGGAGGGACCTACAATGAGCAGTTCTTC
>NA|TRBV6-1|TRBJ1-1|once
CASSEWRGGQGKTEAFF
TGTGCCAGCAGTGAATGGCGGGGGGGGCAGGGGAAGACTGAAGCTTTCTTT
>TRBD2|TRBV30|TRBJ2-1|NA
CAGLAGGPNEQFF
TGTGCCGGGCTAGCGGGTGGGCCCAATGAGCAGTTCTTC
>TRBD1|TRBV10-3|TRBJ1-5|few
CAISESTGEIGQPQHF
TGTGCCATCAGTGAGTCGACAGGGGAGATAGGTCAGCCCCAGCATTTT
>NA|TRBV9|TRBJ2-7|NA
CASSLLTQGDEQYF
TGTGCCAGCAGTCTTCTCACACAGGGTGACGAGCAGTACTTC
>TRBD1|TRBV28|TRBJ2-7|NA
CASSLSGTGRDWYF
TGTGCCAGCAGTTTATCCGGGACAGGGAGGGACTGGTACTTC